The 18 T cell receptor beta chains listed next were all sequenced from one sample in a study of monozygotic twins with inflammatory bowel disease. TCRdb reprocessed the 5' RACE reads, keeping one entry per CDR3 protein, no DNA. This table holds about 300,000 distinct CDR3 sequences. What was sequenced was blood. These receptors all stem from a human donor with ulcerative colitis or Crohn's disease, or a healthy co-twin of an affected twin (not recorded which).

Here the CDR3 reads CATSRDRGSLVPETQYF. The rearrangement links TRBV15 to TRBJ2-5. Germline CDR1 LNHNV, CDR2 YYDKDF (reference sequence). CDR3 size: 17 residues.

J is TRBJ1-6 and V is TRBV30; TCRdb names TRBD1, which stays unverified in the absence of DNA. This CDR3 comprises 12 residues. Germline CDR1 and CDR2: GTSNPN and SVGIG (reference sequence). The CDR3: CAWNWEGSPLHF.

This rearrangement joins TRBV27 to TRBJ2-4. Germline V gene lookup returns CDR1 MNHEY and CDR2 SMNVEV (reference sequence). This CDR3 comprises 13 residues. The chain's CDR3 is CASSLSTKNIQYF.

CDR3 in amino acids: CASSQGTLRAYEQYF. The chain uses TRBV4-3 and TRBJ2-7; absent DNA, TCRdb's TRBD1 call cannot be checked. The germline V gene has CDR1 LGHNA and CDR2 YSLEER. The CDR3 contains 15 residues.

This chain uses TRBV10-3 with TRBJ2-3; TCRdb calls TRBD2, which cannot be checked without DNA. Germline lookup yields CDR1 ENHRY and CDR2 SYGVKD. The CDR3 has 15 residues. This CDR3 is CAISDGPSERNTQYF.

The CDR3 loop is CASSSPDHKYEQYF. The chain uses TRBV7-9 and TRBJ2-7; there is no DNA to check the TCRdb D call of TRBD1. In germline, CDR1 is SEHNR, CDR2 FQNEAQ (reference sequence). The CDR3 runs 14 residues.

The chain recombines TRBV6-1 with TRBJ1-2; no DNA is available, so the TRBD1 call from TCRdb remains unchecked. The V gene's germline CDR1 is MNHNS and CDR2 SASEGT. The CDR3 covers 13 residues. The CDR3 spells CASRATEGYGYTF.

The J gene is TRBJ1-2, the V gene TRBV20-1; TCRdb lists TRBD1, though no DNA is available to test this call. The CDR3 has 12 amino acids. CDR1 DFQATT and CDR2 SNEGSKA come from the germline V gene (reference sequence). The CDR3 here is CSAVTGNYGYTF.

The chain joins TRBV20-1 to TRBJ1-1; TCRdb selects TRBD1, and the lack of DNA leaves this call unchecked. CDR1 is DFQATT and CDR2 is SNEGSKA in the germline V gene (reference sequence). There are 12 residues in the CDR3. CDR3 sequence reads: CRTGGRNTEAFF.

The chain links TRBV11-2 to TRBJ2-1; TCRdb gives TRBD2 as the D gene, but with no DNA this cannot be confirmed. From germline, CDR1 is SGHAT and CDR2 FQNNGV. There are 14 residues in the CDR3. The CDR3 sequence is CASSFTSGSYEQFF.

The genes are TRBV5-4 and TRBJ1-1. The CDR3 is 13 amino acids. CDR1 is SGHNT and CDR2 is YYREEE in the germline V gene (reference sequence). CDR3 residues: CASSFVGNTEAFF.

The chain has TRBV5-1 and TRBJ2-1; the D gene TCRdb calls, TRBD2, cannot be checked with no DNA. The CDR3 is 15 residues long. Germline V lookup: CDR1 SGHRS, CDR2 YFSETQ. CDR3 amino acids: CASSLQGQSYNEQFF.

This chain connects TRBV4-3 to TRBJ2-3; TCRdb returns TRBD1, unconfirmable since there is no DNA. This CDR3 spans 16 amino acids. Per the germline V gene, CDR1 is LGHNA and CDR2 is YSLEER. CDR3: CASSRSGQEFTDTQYF.

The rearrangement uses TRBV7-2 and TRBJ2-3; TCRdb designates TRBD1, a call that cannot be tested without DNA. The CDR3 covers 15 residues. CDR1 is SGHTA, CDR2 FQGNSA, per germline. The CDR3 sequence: CASSPGPRRTDTQYF.

The CDR3 spells CASSQARTGEQYF. The V gene is TRBV4-2, the J gene TRBJ2-7. The CDR3 spans 13 residues. Germline CDR1 and CDR2: LGHNA and YNFKEQ.

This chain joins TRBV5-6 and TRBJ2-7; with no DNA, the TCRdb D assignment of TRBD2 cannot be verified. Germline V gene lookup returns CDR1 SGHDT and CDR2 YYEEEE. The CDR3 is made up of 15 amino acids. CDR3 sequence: CASSQGTSGSYEQYF. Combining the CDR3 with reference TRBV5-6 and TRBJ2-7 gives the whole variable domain DAGVTQSPTHLIKTRGQQVTLRCSPKSGHDTVSWYQQALGQGPQFIFQYYEEEERQRGNFPDRFSGHQFPNYSSELNVNALLLGDSALYLCASSQGTSGSYEQYFGPGTRLTVT.

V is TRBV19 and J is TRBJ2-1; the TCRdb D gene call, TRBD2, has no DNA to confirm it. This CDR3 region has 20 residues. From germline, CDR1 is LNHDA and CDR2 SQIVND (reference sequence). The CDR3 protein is CGSSIVPTGEIAGGPAEQFF.

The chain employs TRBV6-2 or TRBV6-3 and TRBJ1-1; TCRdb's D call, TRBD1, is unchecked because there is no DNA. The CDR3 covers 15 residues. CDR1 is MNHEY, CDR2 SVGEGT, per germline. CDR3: CASSVPWGQGTPAFF.